This TCR beta chain was sequenced in a study of cytomegalovirus exposure and HLA in healthy donors. For the study at large: As released early, the data held about 85 million unique TCRs from HLA-typed donors. Regarding the study as a whole: Later analysis revealed greater clonal expansion in HLA-associated TCR beta chains than in equally common others.

About this clone: The antigen remains unidentified.

PCR primers comprised 60 Vbeta and 13 Jbeta primers. Sequenced by immunoSEQ multiplex PCR; TCRdb stores in-frame clones only, minus some. The sample has approximately 130,000 clones; over 70% are singletons. Between the trimmed V and J ends, which lost 6 bases and 0 bases, there was a span of 21 bases. The CDR3 sequence is 18 residues long. The germline V gene encodes CDR1 SNHLY and CDR2 FYNNEI. This chain links TRBV2 with TRBJ1-5, with D perhaps matching TRBD1 (5 bases). The material sequenced was PBMCs. The receptor was isolated from a woman aged 40 to 50 in good health and CMV-seronegative. This CDR3 is CASSPRDGRFYSNQPQHF. Here the CDR3 DNA reads TGTGCCAGCAGCCCCCGGGACGGGAGGTTCTATAGCAATCAGCCCCAGCATTTT.